These 5 T cell receptor beta chains were all obtained from the same sample, sequenced in a study of human T cells and chemical hapten exposure. TCRdb called the 5' RACE reads again in MiXCR, with one record for every CDR3 protein. Altogether around 82,000 distinct CDR3 sequences are present, 7% to 8% being singletons, with the ten largest covering under 3%. Total RNA was isolated from whole blood that had not been fractionated. These receptors were obtained from a male donor in good health.

This chain links TRBV19 with TRBJ2-1, with D possibly being TRBD2 (5 bases). CDR3 size: 15 residues. The V gene lost 7 bases and the J gene lost 4 bases, with 17 bases spanning the gap. Looked up from germline, CDR1 is LNHDA and CDR2 is SQIVND (reference sequence). The CDR3 region is CASTPGLSPYNEQFF. Written as DNA, the CDR3 is TGTGCCAGTACCCCCGGACTTTCACCTTACAATGAGCAGTTCTTC.

This clonotype was seen more than once but under ten times. The genes are TRBV7-2 and TRBJ1-6, with D possibly matching TRBD1 (5 bases). The length of the CDR3 is 14 residues. Germline values: CDR1 SGHTA, CDR2 FQGNSA. V was cut by 3 bases and J by 14 bases, with 17 bases left in between. CDR3 DNA sequence: TGTGCCAGCAGCTTCGGGACCGAAGCAACCACCCTCCACTTT. As protein: CASSFGTEATTLHF. Full variable domain (outside the CDR3, taken from reference TRBV7-2 and TRBJ1-6): GAGVSQSPSNKVTEKGKDVELRCDPISGHTALYWYRQSLGQGLEFLIYFQGNSAPDKSGLPSDRFSAERTGGSVSTLTIQRTQQEDSAVYLCASSFGTEATTLHFGNGTRLTVT.

This clonotype appeared many times. The chain combines TRBV7-2 with TRBJ2-3; 9 bases map to TRBD1. This CDR3 spans 15 amino acids. Germline V lookup: CDR1 SGHTA, CDR2 FQGNSA. Germline trimming cut 4 bases from V and 1 base from J; bases unmatched to any gene: 3. The chain's CDR3 is CASSSTGGGTDTQYF. The CDR3 DNA reads as TGTGCCAGCAGCTCGACAGGGGGAGGCACAGATACGCAGTATTTT. The variable domain in full, completed from reference TRBV7-2 and TRBJ2-3, reads GAGVSQSPSNKVTEKGKDVELRCDPISGHTALYWYRQSLGQGLEFLIYFQGNSAPDKSGLPSDRFSAERTGGSVSTLTIQRTQQEDSAVYLCASSSTGGGTDTQYFGPGTRLTVL.

There are many counts of this clonotype. The chain couples TRBV20-1 to TRBJ2-3, with 7 bases identical to TRBD1. CDR3 length equals 15 residues. Germline V gene sequence: CDR1 DFQATT, CDR2 SNEGSKA (reference sequence). J was trimmed by 2 bases and V by 3 bases; bases with no gene match: 8. This chain's CDR3 is CSASSLDRITDTQYF. For the CDR3, the DNA is TGCAGTGCTAGTTCCTTGGACAGGATCACAGATACGCAGTATTTT.

This clonotype has only a few counts. The DNA for the CDR3 is TGTGCCAGCAGTCCCCTAGCGGGAGCGGACAATGAGCAGTTCTTC. Residues: CASSPLAGADNEQFF. The gene calls are TRBV12-3 or TRBV12-4 and TRBJ2-1; 10 nucleotides agree with TRBD2. The CDR3 contains 15 residues. V lost 5 bases to trimming and J lost 5 bases; unmatched junction nucleotides: 6.